This T cell receptor (beta chain) was documented in a study of TIL therapy for anti-PD-1-resistant metastatic lung cancer. Study conclusions and caveats: Treatment-naive, never-smoker and oncogene-addicted patients were overrepresented in this highly selected cohort.

Regarding this clone: The antigen is not known.

Trimming stripped 5 bases from V and 2 bases from J, with 10 bases between. Germline CDR1 is KGHSH and CDR2 is LQKENI. This CDR3 spans 14 amino acids. The time point was: pre-treatment sample, taken before nivolumab and TIL therapy. The tumor samples were excised metastases, mostly pleural nodules or supraclavicular lymph nodes. Sequencing used immunoSEQ v3. Libraries were sequenced to about 2 million read pairs (survey) or roughly 5-6 million (deep). The repertoire was sequenced with immunoSEQ multiplex PCR; TCRdb's copy has only in-frame clones and lacks some. The sample has roughly 7,000 clones, 60% to 65% seen once.

The sequence was collected from a person aged 25 to 85 with non-small cell lung cancer. The sample was tumor tissue, taken at baseline. This chain connects TRBV18 to TRBJ1-5; the D is unclear. CDR3 residues: CASSVQDGNQPQHF. For the CDR3, the DNA is TGTGCCAGCTCAGTCCAGGATGGCAATCAGCCCCAGCATTTT. The whole variable domain, remainder taken from reference TRBV18 and TRBJ1-5, is NAGVMQNPRHLVRRRGQEARLRCSPMKGHSHVYWYRQLPEEGLKFMVYLQKENIIDESGMPKERFSAEFPKEGPSILRIQQVVRGDSAAYFCASSVQDGNQPQHFGDGTRLSIL.